This is a list of T cell receptor beta chains from one sample in a study of blood T cell repertoires in COVID-19. Repertoires were generated with immunoSEQ multiplex PCR, while TCRdb's copy carries only in-frame clones and drops some. Found here are around 250,000 clones, approximately 89% of them singletons; the top ten hold 3% to 3.5%. Sequenced: PBMCs or T cells enriched from blood (not recorded which). The source of these receptors is a woman in her 40s who had been exposed to COVID-19. Both conserved end residues are part of each CDR3. The D gene is left open where the match is weak. Size is omitted from some rows. Given values are once, few, many or a class for expanded clones.

clone_size: NA
v_call: TRBV7-3
d_call: TRBD1
j_call: TRBJ1-1
cdr3_aa: CASSLGQGIGAFF
cdr3_nt: TGTGCCAGCAGCCTAGGACAGGGCATAGGCGCTTTCTTT

clone_size: NA
v_call: TRBV18
d_call: NA
j_call: TRBJ1-3
cdr3_aa: CASSRGSGNTIYF
cdr3_nt: TGTGCCAGCTCAAGGGGCTCTGGAAACACCATATATTTT

clone_size: NA
v_call: TRBV7-2
d_call: NA
j_call: TRBJ2-1
cdr3_aa: CASSLLFFYNEQFF
cdr3_nt: TGTGCCAGCAGCTTACTGTTTTTTTACAATGAGCAGTTCTTC

clone_size: NA
v_call: TRBV5-4
d_call: TRBD2
j_call: TRBJ2-7
cdr3_aa: CASSLFSGGSYEQYF
cdr3_nt: TGTGCCAGCAGCTTGTTCTCGGGGGGGTCCTACGAGCAGTACTTC

clone_size: few
v_call: TRBV7-8
d_call: NA
j_call: TRBJ2-2
cdr3_aa: CASSLRTGGGTGELFF
cdr3_nt: TGTGCCAGCAGCCTCCGGACAGGAGGAGGGACCGGGGAGCTGTTTTTT

clone_size: NA
v_call: TRBV7-9
d_call: NA
j_call: TRBJ1-2
cdr3_aa: CASSLLGVGVYGYTF
cdr3_nt: TGTGCCAGCAGCCTTCTAGGGGTTGGGGTTTATGGCTACACCTTC

clone_size: once
v_call: TRBV7-3
d_call: NA
j_call: TRBJ1-2
cdr3_aa: CASSLIPPDRTSNYGYTF
cdr3_nt: TGTGCCAGCAGCTTAATCCCCCCCGACAGGACTTCTAACTATGGCTACACCTTC

clone_size: few
v_call: TRBV7-8
d_call: NA
j_call: TRBJ2-1
cdr3_aa: CASSLEGGAINEQFF
cdr3_nt: TGTGCCAGCAGTTTAGAAGGGGGGGCAATCAATGAGCAGTTCTTC

clone_size: NA
v_call: TRBV5-4
d_call: TRBD2
j_call: TRBJ2-5
cdr3_aa: CASSAGGAQYF
cdr3_nt: TGTGCCAGCAGTGCTGGGGGGGCCCAGTACTTC

clone_size: NA
v_call: TRBV5-1
d_call: TRBD1
j_call: TRBJ1-3
cdr3_aa: CASSAGQGLSGNTIYF
cdr3_nt: TGTGCCAGCAGCGCTGGACAGGGGCTCTCTGGAAACACCATATATTTT

clone_size: NA
v_call: TRBV29-1
d_call: NA
j_call: TRBJ2-3
cdr3_aa: CSVRMGDRVDRYF
cdr3_nt: TGCAGCGTCCGAATGGGTGACCGGGTTGATCGGTATTTT

clone_size: NA
v_call: TRBV12-3/TRBV12-4
d_call: NA
j_call: TRBJ2-2
cdr3_aa: CASSYLAPGELFF
cdr3_nt: TGTGCCAGCAGTTATCTGGCACCCGGGGAGCTGTTTTTT

clone_size: NA
v_call: TRBV27
d_call: NA
j_call: TRBJ1-4
cdr3_aa: CASTGVPGPNEKLFF
cdr3_nt: TGTGCCAGCACCGGGGTGCCGGGCCCGAATGAAAAACTGTTTTTT

clone_size: NA
v_call: TRBV5-1
d_call: NA
j_call: TRBJ2-2
cdr3_aa: CASSSGQTTGELFF
cdr3_nt: TGCGCCAGCAGCTCCGGACAGACCACCGGGGAGCTGTTTTTT

clone_size: NA
v_call: TRBV11-3
d_call: TRBD2
j_call: TRBJ2-1
cdr3_aa: CASSLAAGEYNEQFF
cdr3_nt: TGTGCCAGCAGCTTAGCAGCGGGGGAGTACAATGAGCAGTTCTTC

clone_size: NA
v_call: TRBV12-3/TRBV12-4
d_call: NA
j_call: TRBJ1-2
cdr3_aa: CASSSRLNYGYTF
cdr3_nt: TGTGCCAGCAGCTCGAGGTTAAACTATGGCTACACCTTC

clone_size: NA
v_call: TRBV30
d_call: TRBD2
j_call: TRBJ2-2
cdr3_aa: CAWTTSGGWNTGELFF
cdr3_nt: TGTGCCTGGACAACTAGCGGGGGATGGAACACCGGGGAGCTGTTTTTT

clone_size: NA
v_call: TRBV9
d_call: TRBD2
j_call: TRBJ2-5
cdr3_aa: CASSVAGGYETQYF
cdr3_nt: TGTGCCAGCAGCGTAGCGGGAGGGTATGAGACCCAGTACTTC

clone_size: NA
v_call: TRBV3-1/TRBV3-2
d_call: NA
j_call: TRBJ1-3
cdr3_aa: CASSHGGSTNTIYF
cdr3_nt: TGTGCCAGCAGCCATGGGGGCAGCACAAACACCATATATTTT

clone_size: NA
v_call: TRBV15
d_call: TRBD1
j_call: TRBJ2-4
cdr3_aa: CATSRKGGQGFTKNIQYF
cdr3_nt: TGTGCCACCAGCAGAAAGGGCGGACAGGGATTTACCAAAAACATTCAGTACTTC

clone_size: NA
v_call: TRBV7-9
d_call: TRBD1
j_call: TRBJ2-7
cdr3_aa: CASSDNFGDRSYEQYF
cdr3_nt: TGTGCCAGCAGCGACAACTTTGGGGACAGATCCTACGAGCAGTACTTC

clone_size: NA
v_call: TRBV5-4
d_call: NA
j_call: TRBJ1-1
cdr3_aa: CASSLAGGGDTEAFF
cdr3_nt: TGTGCCAGCAGCTTGGCAGGCGGGGGTGACACTGAAGCTTTCTTT

clone_size: NA
v_call: TRBV7-6
d_call: TRBD2
j_call: TRBJ2-1
cdr3_aa: CASSLSTSGRNEQFF
cdr3_nt: TGTGCCAGCAGCTTATCGACTAGCGGGAGAAATGAGCAGTTCTTC

clone_size: NA
v_call: TRBV7-3
d_call: TRBD1
j_call: TRBJ1-2
cdr3_aa: CASSPRQGASGYTF
cdr3_nt: TGTGCCAGCAGCCCCCGACAGGGGGCGTCCGGCTACACCTTC

clone_size: NA
v_call: TRBV28
d_call: NA
j_call: TRBJ1-1
cdr3_aa: CASDRLNTEAFF
cdr3_nt: TGTGCCAGCGACAGGTTGAACACTGAAGCTTTCTTT

clone_size: NA
v_call: TRBV11-3
d_call: NA
j_call: TRBJ2-1
cdr3_aa: CASLGSGRDEQFF
cdr3_nt: TGTGCCAGCTTAGGGAGCGGGCGGGATGAGCAGTTCTTC

clone_size: NA
v_call: TRBV29-1
d_call: NA
j_call: TRBJ2-1
cdr3_aa: CSVTPSNEQFF
cdr3_nt: TGCAGCGTGACACCTTCAAATGAGCAGTTCTTC

clone_size: NA
v_call: TRBV3-1/TRBV3-2
d_call: NA
j_call: TRBJ2-5
cdr3_aa: CASSQDSWSTETQYF
cdr3_nt: TGTGCCAGCAGCCAAGATAGCTGGAGTACGGAGACCCAGTACTTC

clone_size: once
v_call: TRBV4-2
d_call: TRBD2
j_call: TRBJ2-3
cdr3_aa: CASSQGLLAGADTQYF
cdr3_nt: TGTGCCAGCAGCCAAGGGTTATTAGCGGGAGCAGATACGCAGTATTTT

clone_size: NA
v_call: TRBV9
d_call: NA
j_call: TRBJ2-2
cdr3_aa: CASSVRGSNTGELFF
cdr3_nt: TGTGCCAGCAGCGTAAGGGGATCCAACACCGGGGAGCTGTTTTTT

clone_size: NA
v_call: TRBV29-1
d_call: NA
j_call: TRBJ2-2
cdr3_aa: CSVEGRRNTGELFF
cdr3_nt: TGCAGCGTTGAAGGCAGGCGGAACACCGGGGAGCTGTTTTTT

clone_size: NA
v_call: TRBV6-6
d_call: NA
j_call: TRBJ1-2
cdr3_aa: CASSLQAGYGYTF
cdr3_nt: TGTGCCAGCAGCCTACAGGCTGGCTATGGCTACACCTTC

clone_size: few
v_call: TRBV2
d_call: NA
j_call: TRBJ1-1
cdr3_aa: CASSETTVNTEAFF
cdr3_nt: TGTGCCAGCAGTGAGACGACAGTGAACACTGAAGCTTTCTTT

clone_size: NA
v_call: TRBV21-1
d_call: NA
j_call: TRBJ2-7
cdr3_aa: CASRDLKGDRGHEQYF
cdr3_nt: TGTGCCAGCAGGGACCTGAAGGGGGACAGGGGGCACGAGCAGTACTTC

clone_size: few
v_call: TRBV28
d_call: NA
j_call: TRBJ2-7
cdr3_aa: CASSTSGTATEQYF
cdr3_nt: TGTGCCAGCAGTACCTCCGGGACTGCAACCGAGCAGTACTTC

clone_size: NA
v_call: TRBV4-1
d_call: TRBD2
j_call: TRBJ2-3
cdr3_aa: CASSHHGLAGGGTDTQYF
cdr3_nt: TGCGCCAGCAGCCACCATGGACTAGCGGGAGGGGGCACAGATACGCAGTATTTT